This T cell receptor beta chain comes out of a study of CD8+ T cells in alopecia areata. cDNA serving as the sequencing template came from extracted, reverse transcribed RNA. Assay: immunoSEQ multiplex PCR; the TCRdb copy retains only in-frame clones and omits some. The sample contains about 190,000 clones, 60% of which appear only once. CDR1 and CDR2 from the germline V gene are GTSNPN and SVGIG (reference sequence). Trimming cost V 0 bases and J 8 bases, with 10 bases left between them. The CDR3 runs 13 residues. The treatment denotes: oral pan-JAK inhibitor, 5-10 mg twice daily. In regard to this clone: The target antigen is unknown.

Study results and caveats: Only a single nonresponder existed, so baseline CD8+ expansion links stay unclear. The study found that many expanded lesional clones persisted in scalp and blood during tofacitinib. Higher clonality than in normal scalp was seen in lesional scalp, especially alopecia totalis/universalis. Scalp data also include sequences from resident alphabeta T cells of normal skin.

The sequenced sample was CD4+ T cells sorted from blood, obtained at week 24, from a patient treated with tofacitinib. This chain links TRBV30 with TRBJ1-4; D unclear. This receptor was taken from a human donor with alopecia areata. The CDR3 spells CAWSVFKREKLFF. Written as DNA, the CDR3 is TGTGCCTGGAGTGTGTTTAAGAGGGAAAAACTGTTTTTT.